This paragraph reports one TCR beta chain. It lacks a known antigen. No quality values exist for individual bases; no much larger clone is one base distant. Library preparation used PCR. The instrument given in TCRdb is Illumina HiSeq 2500. To reduce PCR and sequencing biases, unique molecular identifiers were built into the TCR beta cDNA libraries. Every 1 to 10 million input T cells yielded 500,000 or so cDNA molecules, meaning each molecule approximated one T cell. The same protocol used for the earlier healthy control dataset was applied to prepare and sequence the patient libraries. Within a given batch, samples were prepared together, multiplexed and sequenced on the same HiSeq lane. On the authors' methods: Raw barcoded reads were processed with MIGEC, and single-read molecular identifier groups were discarded before consensus assembly and CDR3 extraction. Clonotype tables were post-analysed with VDJtools, and diversity was normalized by down-sampling all datasets to the smallest sample size. In repertoire overlap clustering, CDR3 amino acid sequences, but not nucleotide sequences, were matched to correct batch-related cross-sample contamination. In TCRdb, the public reads were trimmed at Q25 with fastp and aligned with MiXCR, with productive beta chains retained. Records with the same CDR3 protein are collapsed into one entry carrying the most frequent genes and DNA. The V and J calls and clone size are TCRdb's, not the authors'. The sample contains around 700,000 distinct CDR3 sequences, approximately 59% of them found a single time. Roughly 10% of the sample belongs to the ten largest clones.

For CDR1 and CDR2, the germline V gene (reference sequence) lists DFQATT and SNEGSKA. The CDR3, from cysteine to phenylalanine, totals 17 residues. Only the CDR3 part of the read is kept: 51 bases, read in frame from the first base. V gives up 3 bases and J gives up 2 bases, and the segment between their germline ends measures 20 bases. The data were obtained in a study of post-analysis software for immune sequencing data (dated by TCRdb to the mid-2010s). Concerning the study at large: Recorded disease courses included relapsing-remitting, secondary progressive and progressive-relapsing multiple sclerosis, with some patients lacking subtype annotation. The multiple sclerosis patient repertoires were compared with some twelve previously published healthy control repertoires from donors aged about 6 to 26 years. A subset of samples was prepared in parallel using single-end sample barcoding, then pooled and co-amplified after Illumina adapter ligation.

Points the paper makes about the study in general: Direct clustering with F measure revealed strong co-clustering of samples prepared in the same batch, which led to a batch-effect correction. Significantly lower normalized Chao1 diversity was found in multiple sclerosis patients than in controls, suggesting substantial peripheral T-cell clonal expansion. The multiple sclerosis patient group was slightly younger than the control group. A few TRBV segments, including TRBV5-6, TRBV5-1 and TRBV20-1, were significantly more frequent in patients than controls.

To demonstrate the VDJtools post-analysis software, TCR beta repertoires were profiled from the peripheral blood of some 12 young patients with multiple sclerosis. The patients with multiple sclerosis were children and adolescents between about 6 and 16 years of age. The sequence is built from TRBV20-1 and TRBJ2-1; possibly the D gene is TRBD2, per 7 matching bases. The origin of this receptor is a girl under 10 years old with multiple sclerosis. Input material: blood. The CDR3: CSASPWGLAGAYNEQFF. DNA sequence: TGCAGTGCTAGCCCGTGGGGGCTGGCGGGAGCCTACAATGAGCAGTTCTTC.